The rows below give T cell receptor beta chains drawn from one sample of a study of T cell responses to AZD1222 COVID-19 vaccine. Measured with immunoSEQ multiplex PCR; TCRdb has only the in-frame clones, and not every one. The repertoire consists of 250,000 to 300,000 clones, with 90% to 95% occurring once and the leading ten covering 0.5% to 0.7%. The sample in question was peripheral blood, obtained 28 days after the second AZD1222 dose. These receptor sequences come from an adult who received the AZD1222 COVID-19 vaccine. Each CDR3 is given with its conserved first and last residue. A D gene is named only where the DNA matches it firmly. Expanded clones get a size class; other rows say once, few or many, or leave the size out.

CASSTGTGGEKLFF TGTGCCAGCAGCACCGGGACAGGTGGCGAAAAACTGTTTTTT TRBD1 TRBV9 14 NA TRBJ1-4
CASGIQGSTGELFF TGTGCCAGCGGGATCCAGGGGTCCACCGGGGAGCTGTTTTTT NA TRBV28 14 NA TRBJ2-2
CASSLSGGTGNTIYF TGTGCCAGCAGTTTATCGGGGGGCACTGGAAACACCATATATTTT NA TRBV28 15 NA TRBJ1-3
CASSLREGLQFF TGTGCCAGCAGTTTAAGGGAGGGGTTGCAGTTCTTC TRBD2 TRBV12-3/TRBV12-4 12 NA TRBJ2-1
CASHPVDRLNYGYTF TGTGCCAGCCACCCTGTTGACAGGCTTAACTATGGCTACACCTTC NA TRBV7-9 15 NA TRBJ1-2
CANRGGVGSPLHF TGTGCCAACAGAGGGGGGGTGGGTTCACCCCTCCACTTT NA TRBV2 13 NA TRBJ1-6
CASSSGPNINTGELFF TGTGCCAGCAGCTCCGGGCCAAACATTAACACCGGGGAGCTGTTTTTT NA TRBV7-9 16 NA TRBJ2-2
CASEAGVEQFF TGTGCCAGCGAAGCGGGAGTTGAGCAGTTCTTC TRBD2 TRBV3-1/TRBV3-2 11 NA TRBJ2-1
CASSIGQYQETQYF TGTGCCAGCAGTATAGGACAGTACCAAGAGACCCAGTACTTC NA TRBV2 14 once TRBJ2-5
CASSPGRGNTEAFF TGTGCCAGCTCACCAGGCAGGGGAAACACTGAAGCTTTCTTT NA TRBV18 14 NA TRBJ1-1
CSARVSEKLFF TGCAGTGCTAGAGTAAGCGAAAAACTGTTTTTT NA TRBV20-1 11 NA TRBJ1-4
CASSLYRGRGGYTF TGTGCCAGCAGTTTATACAGGGGGCGCGGGGGCTACACCTTC TRBD1 TRBV28 14 once TRBJ1-2
CASSPGGTGELFF TGTGCCAGCAGCCCCGGAGGGACCGGGGAGCTGTTTTTT NA TRBV6-5 13 NA TRBJ2-2
CASSLLFYGYTF TGTGCCAGCAGCTTACTGTTTTATGGCTACACCTTC NA TRBV7-2 12 NA TRBJ1-2
CASSQALSNQPQHF TGCGCCAGCAGCCAAGCTCTTAGCAATCAGCCCCAGCATTTT NA TRBV4-3 14 NA TRBJ1-5
CASSTRRGGDEQFF TGTGCCAGCAGCACTAGGAGGGGGGGAGATGAGCAGTTCTTC NA TRBV7-2 14 NA TRBJ2-1
CASHQSTSYEQYF TGTGCCAGCCACCAGTCTACCTCCTACGAGCAGTACTTC NA TRBV18 13 few TRBJ2-7
CASLEGGADTQYF TGTGCCAGCCTGGAGGGGGGAGCAGATACGCAGTATTTT NA TRBV6-5 13 NA TRBJ2-3
CASSQVDGQPQHF TGTGCCAGCAGCCAAGTGGACGGTCAGCCCCAGCATTTT NA TRBV3-1/TRBV3-2 13 once TRBJ1-5
CASSHLGGWSGNTIYF TGTGCCAGCAGCCACCTTGGCGGCTGGTCGGGAAACACCATATATTTT NA TRBV3-1/TRBV3-2 16 NA TRBJ1-3
CASTPSGVGEQYF TGTGCCAGCACGCCAAGCGGGGTGGGGGAGCAGTACTTC TRBD2 TRBV7-9 13 NA TRBJ2-7
CASSYGTGGNQPQHF TGTGCCAGCAGTTACGGTACCGGGGGCAATCAGCCCCAGCATTTT NA TRBV6-5 15 NA TRBJ1-5
CASSLGPVSGNTIYF TGTGCCAGCAGCTTGGGGCCCGTCTCTGGAAACACCATATATTTT NA TRBV5-8 15 NA TRBJ1-3
CASRLDRPYGYTF TGTGCCAGCAGGCTAGACCGGCCCTATGGCTACACCTTC NA TRBV28 13 NA TRBJ1-2
CASRSWTYEQYF TGTGCCAGCAGGAGTTGGACCTACGAGCAGTACTTC NA TRBV27 12 NA TRBJ2-7
CASNPGTANTEAFF TGTGCCAGTAACCCCGGGACAGCGAACACTGAAGCTTTCTTT TRBD1 TRBV19 14 NA TRBJ1-1
CASSLGGADTQYF TGTGCCAGCAGCCTAGGGGGCGCAGATACGCAGTATTTT TRBD1 TRBV28 13 NA TRBJ2-3
CASLGRGQGEYGYTF TGTGCCAGCCTCGGACGCGGGCAGGGAGAGTATGGCTACACCTTC NA TRBV19 15 NA TRBJ1-2
CASSQTTRNEAFF TGCGCCAGCTCGCAGACTACTCGTAATGAAGCTTTCTTT NA TRBV5-1 13 NA TRBJ1-1
CASSVPGPNQPQHF TGTGCCAGCAGTGTTCCAGGCCCAAATCAGCCCCAGCATTTT NA TRBV28 14 NA TRBJ1-5
CASSTHNGAAGANYGYTF TGTGCCAGTAGTACTCACAACGGCGCGGCAGGAGCTAACTATGGCTACACCTTC NA TRBV19 18 NA TRBJ1-2
CASSVHSDGEPQHF TGTGCCAGCAGTGTTCACAGCGACGGGGAACCCCAGCATTTT NA TRBV2 14 NA TRBJ1-5
CASAPRGSPLHF TGTGCCAGCGCCCCGAGGGGCTCACCCCTCCACTTT NA TRBV6-5 12 NA TRBJ1-6